Shown below are 32 T cell receptor beta chains from a single sample sequenced in a study of blood T cell repertoires in COVID-19. Data came from immunoSEQ multiplex PCR; TCRdb stores just in-frame clones and leaves some out. The table lists 250,000 to 300,000 clones, 65% to 85% of them singletons, with approximately 5.9% in the top ten. Sequencing was done on a sample of peripheral blood. The receptors stem from an elderly man with acute or convalescent COVID-19.

CDR3 DNA sequence: TGTGCCAGCAGTTTCGCCAACAACTACGAGCAGTACTTC. Amino acids: CASSFANNYEQYF. The gene calls are TRBV12-3 or TRBV12-4 and TRBJ2-7; D uncertain. The CDR3 is 13 amino acids. Trimming stripped 3 bases from V and 3 bases from J, with 9 bases between.

V and J are TRBV7-9 and TRBJ2-3; D gene unclear. There are 15 residues in the CDR3. With 5 bases removed from V and 4 bases from J, the gap between germline ends came to 16 bases. The V gene's germline CDR1 is SEHNR and CDR2 FQNEAQ (reference sequence). In nucleotides, the CDR3 is TGTGCCAGCAGCCCCCAAGGAGCGACTGCAGATACGCAGTATTTT. It encodes CASSPQGATADTQYF.

The chain uses TRBV5-5 and TRBJ2-5; no clear D gene. The CDR3 consists of 14 residues. V was pared by 0 bases and J by 1 base, with 7 bases between. CDR1 and CDR2 (germline): SGHKS, YYEKEE (reference sequence). For the CDR3, the DNA is TGTGCCAGCAGCTTGGCACAGCTCCAAGAGACCCAGTACTTC. Protein sequence: CASSLAQLQETQYF.

This chain uses TRBV7-8 with TRBJ2-5; the match to TRBD2 covers 13 bases. This CDR3 is 18 amino acids long. V gave up 3 bases and J gave up 3 bases; unmatched junction bases: 10. Looked up from germline, CDR1 is SGHVS and CDR2 is FQNEAQ. CDR3 in amino acids: CASSLTRGTSGTKETQYF. DNA of the CDR3: TGTGCCAGCAGCTTGACACGTGGGACTAGCGGGACAAAAGAGACCCAGTACTTC.

The rearrangement joins TRBV18 to TRBJ2-7, with 8 positions matching TRBD1. The CDR3 runs to 13 residues. V was pared by 8 bases and J by 6 bases, with 9 bases of the junction left unmatched. Germline V gene data show CDR1 as KGHSH and CDR2 as LQKENI. The CDR3 DNA reads as TGTGCCAGCCAGCAGGACAGGGATTCCGAGCAGTACTTC. It yields the protein CASQQDRDSEQYF.

V gene TRBV6-5 combines with J gene TRBJ2-7; D is ambiguous. The CDR3 totals 12 residues. Germline CDR1 is MNHEY and CDR2 is SVGAGI. Trimming took off 7 bases at V and 3 bases at J, with 10 bases between the two ends. DNA for the CDR3: TGTGCCAGCACGGTCGGAGTCTACGAGCAGTACTTC. The encoded protein is CASTVGVYEQYF.

This sequence joins TRBV5-1 and TRBJ2-1; the D gene is possibly TRBD1 (6 bases). V lost 1 base and J 8 bases, leaving 16 bases between the germline ends. Germline CDR1 reads SGHRS; CDR2 reads YFSETQ. The CDR3 totals 15 residues. As DNA, the CDR3 is TGCGCCAGCAGCTTGACCGTAGTGGGGGCCGATGAGCAGTTCTTC. As protein: CASSLTVVGADEQFF.

This sequence joins TRBV3-1 (or the pseudogene TRBV3-2) and TRBJ2-7; D remains unclear. The V and J ends lost 0 bases and 1 base respectively, with 10 bases between them. The germline V gene has CDR1 LGHDT and CDR2 YNNKEL (reference sequence). The CDR3 runs 15 residues. The CDR3 DNA reads TGTGCCAGCAGCCAAGAAGAGGTCCCTTCCTACGAGCAGTACTTC. Encoded protein: CASSQEEVPSYEQYF.

The table lists this clone with a count of one. The chain links TRBV3-1 (or the pseudogene TRBV3-2) to TRBJ2-1, with 14 bases fitting TRBD2. V lost 4 bases, J lost 8 bases, and 4 bases stayed unmatched. Germline V gene data show CDR1 as LGHDT and CDR2 as YNNKEL (reference sequence). The CDR3 consists of 15 residues. The CDR3 bases are TGTGCCAGCAGCCCGGGACTAGCGGGAGCCGATGAGCAGTTCTTC. Encoded protein: CASSPGLAGADEQFF.

In this sample, this clone turned up a few times. The rearrangement links TRBV7-6 to TRBJ2-1, with TRBD2 matching over 11 bases. In germline, CDR1 is SGHVS, CDR2 FNYEAQ. CDR3 length equals 22 residues. Germline trimming cut 1 base from V and 6 bases from J; bases unmatched to any gene: 23. CDR3 coding DNA: TGTGCCAGCAGCTTAGTCCCACCCTTCCCTAGCGGGGGGTACTCCGAGGTCAATGAGCAGTTCTTC. It codes for CASSLVPPFPSGGYSEVNEQFF.

The CDR3 sequence is CATRGEAGYTF. The CDR3 coding sequence is TGTGCCACCAGGGGAGAGGCTGGCTACACCTTC. The V gene is TRBV24-1, the J gene TRBJ1-2; D remains ambiguous. The CDR3 covers 11 residues. The germline V and J ends were trimmed by 7 bases and 7 bases, with 9 bases remaining between them. The germline CDR1 and CDR2 sequences are KGHDR and SFDVKD.

The chain employs TRBV5-6 and TRBJ2-3; 13 bases align to TRBD2. J lost 3 bases, V lost 4 bases, and 2 bases had no gene match. The germline gives CDR1 SGHDT, CDR2 YYEEEE. The CDR3 sequence is 15 residues long. The CDR3 region has the DNA TGTGCCAGCAGCAGGGGACTAGCGGGGACAGATACGCAGTATTTT. Translated, it gives CASSRGLAGTDTQYF.

V gene TRBV27 combines with J gene TRBJ2-1; maybe TRBD2 (6 bases). Germline loops: CDR1 MNHEY, CDR2 SMNVEV (reference sequence). This CDR3 has 14 amino acids. The V end lost 6 bases, the J end lost 8 bases, and 17 bases lay between the germline ends. CDR3 DNA: TGTGCCAGCAGCCAAGATGGAGGGTGGGATGAGCAGTTCTTC. It is translated as CASSQDGGWDEQFF.

The J gene is TRBJ2-7, the V gene TRBV6-1, with D tentatively TRBD2 (5 bases). Deletions cut 1 base from V and 1 base from J, with 11 bases between. CDR3 length: 15 residues. Per germline, CDR1 MNHNS and CDR2 SASEGT. This CDR3 reads CASSEGGGPSYEQYF. The CDR3 DNA reads as TGTGCCAGCAGTGAAGGTGGCGGGCCATCCTACGAGCAGTACTTC.

The chain recombines TRBV7-2 with TRBJ2-7; TRBD1 matches 9 bases. The CDR3 extends over 14 amino acids. Germline CDR1 and CDR2: SGHTA and FQGNSA. With 2 bases clipped from V and 3 bases from J, the junction kept 2 bases outside the gene matches. The CDR3 DNA sequence: TGTGCCAGCAGCTTAAGGGGACAGGGCTACGAGCAGTACTTC. Translated, it gives CASSLRGQGYEQYF.

In its sample, this clone was seen once. This chain uses TRBV4-1 with TRBJ2-7, with TRBD2 matching 7 bases. CDR3 length: 13 amino acids. Germline trimming cut 4 bases from V and 3 bases from J; bases unmatched to any gene: 3. Looked up from germline, CDR1 is MGHRA and CDR2 is YSYEKL. CDR3 nucleotide sequence: TGCGCCAGCAGCCCGCGGGAGTACTACGAGCAGTACTTC. As protein: CASSPREYYEQYF.

This chain links TRBV19 with TRBJ2-6, with D hard to call. In germline, CDR1 is LNHDA, CDR2 SQIVND (reference sequence). This CDR3 region has 16 residues. V dropped 5 bases and J dropped 0 bases, with 11 bases sitting between them. CDR3 nucleotide sequence: TGTGCCAGTAGTCCAAGGAGTCGCTCTGGGGCCAACGTCCTGACTTTC. This sequence encodes CASSPRSRSGANVLTF.

The rearrangement links TRBV10-3 to TRBJ1-2; 7 bases align to TRBD1. Germline trimming cut 4 bases from V and 0 bases from J; bases unmatched to any gene: 5. Germline loops: CDR1 ENHRY, CDR2 SYGVKD. The CDR3 covers 15 residues. DNA for the CDR3: TGTGCCATCAGTGGACAGGGTAGCGCTAACTATGGCTACACCTTC. It specifies CAISGQGSANYGYTF.

The chain joins TRBV7-9 to TRBJ1-1; the match to TRBD1 covers 7 bases. This CDR3 is 13 amino acids long. Germline CDR1 and CDR2: SEHNR and FQNEAQ (reference sequence). V lost 2 bases and J lost 4; bases outside the gene matches: 1. CDR3 nucleotide sequence: TGTGCCAGCAGCTTAAGGGGGCTCACTGAAGCTTTCTTT. Translated: CASSLRGLTEAFF.

This clone was picked up one time. The same CDR3 arises from other DNA sequences in this sample as well. The genes are TRBV19 and TRBJ1-5; D possibly corresponds to TRBD1 (6 bases). CDR3 length: 14 amino acids. CDR1 and CDR2 (germline): LNHDA, SQIVND (reference sequence). Deletions cut 1 base from V and 3 bases from J, with 7 bases between. CDR3 in amino acids: CASSIGTANQPQHF. The CDR3, as DNA: TGTGCCAGTAGTATAGGGACAGCCAATCAGCCCCAGCATTTT.

CDR3 nucleotide sequence: TGTGCCAGCAGTGAATGGAGACAGGGGAGCGATGAGCAGTTCTTC. Residues: CASSEWRQGSDEQFF. This chain connects TRBV6-1 to TRBJ2-1; 8 nucleotides line up with TRBD1. There are 15 residues in the CDR3. Germline loops: CDR1 MNHNS, CDR2 SASEGT. Germline trimming cut 2 bases from V and 8 bases from J; bases unmatched to any gene: 8.

This clone was seen a few times. V gene TRBV5-1 combines with J gene TRBJ1-4; a weak D match, TRBD1 (6 bases). The CDR3 contains 16 residues. The V end was cut by 3 bases, the J end by 0 bases, with 12 bases between. Germline V CDR1 and CDR2: SGHRS, YFSETQ. The CDR3 nucleotides are TGCGCCAGCAGCTGGACCCACAGGGCAACTAATGAAAAACTGTTTTTT. Amino acid sequence: CASSWTHRATNEKLFF.

CDR3 DNA: TGCAGTGCTAGCTTCAGGGGTGGCTACACCTTC. This sequence encodes CSASFRGGYTF. The J gene is TRBJ1-2, the V gene TRBV20-1; D is possibly TRBD1 (6 bases). V lost 3 bases, J lost 7 bases, and 9 bases lay in between. CDR1 is DFQATT and CDR2 is SNEGSKA in the germline V gene (reference sequence). There are 11 residues in the CDR3.

This clone was picked up one time. V is TRBV4-2 and J is TRBJ2-7, with 7 bases that match TRBD2. The germline V gene encodes CDR1 LGHNA and CDR2 YNFKEQ. V trimming: 0 bases; J trimming: 2 bases; junction bases outside the gene matches: 7. CDR3 size: 16 residues. The CDR3 nucleotides read TGTGCCAGCAGCCAAGAAGGGCTAGGGACTACCTACGAGCAGTACTTC. Its translation: CASSQEGLGTTYEQYF.

CDR3 DNA: TGTGCCAGCAGTCCGGGGACAGGGAGAAACACCATATATTTT. Encoded protein: CASSPGTGRNTIYF. This chain connects TRBV27 to TRBJ1-3; TRBD1 matches at 9 bases. Germline assignment: CDR1 MNHEY and CDR2 SMNVEV (reference sequence). With V trimmed by 5 bases and J by 5 bases, 4 bases remained unmatched. This CDR3 is built from 14 residues.

The chain recombines TRBV15 with TRBJ2-3; 10 bases fit TRBD1. Trimming removed 2 bases from V and 3 bases from J; junction bases left unmatched: 5. The CDR3 is 16 amino acids. Germline V gives CDR1 LNHNV, CDR2 YYDKDF (reference sequence). The chain's CDR3 is CATSRRQGAETDTQYF. CDR3 DNA: TGTGCCACCAGCAGACGACAGGGGGCAGAAACAGATACGCAGTATTTT.

Written as DNA, the CDR3 is TGTGCCAGCAGCCAAACCTACCAGCGGGGGGGCCGTTTAGATACGCAGTATTTT. This encodes CASSQTYQRGGRLDTQYF. V and J are TRBV3-1 (or the pseudogene TRBV3-2) and TRBJ2-3, with 10 bases matching TRBD2. V shed 2 bases, J shed 5 bases, and the junction held 13 bases outside the gene matches. This CDR3 has 18 residues. Germline V gene sequence: CDR1 LGHDT, CDR2 YNNKEL (reference sequence).

In DNA form, the CDR3 reads TGTGCCAGCAGCCAAGACGTGTTTGAAGCTTTCTTT. This gives the protein CASSQDVFEAFF. The chain links TRBV14 to TRBJ1-1, with D uncertain. CDR3 length: 12 residues. Germline-derived CDR1 and CDR2 are SGHDN and FVKESK. Trimming pared 0 bases from V and 7 bases from J, leaving 6 bases between.

V gene TRBV19 combines with J gene TRBJ1-2; D is undetermined. This CDR3 has 15 residues. Trimming removed 3 bases at V and 2 bases at J, with 13 bases between. Germline V gives CDR1 LNHDA, CDR2 SQIVND (reference sequence). The CDR3 is CASSIPGEGNYGYTF. The CDR3 DNA is TGTGCCAGTAGTATCCCCGGCGAGGGCAACTATGGCTACACCTTC.

The chain has TRBV4-1 and TRBJ2-7; maybe TRBD2 (5 bases). Looked up from germline, CDR1 is MGHRA and CDR2 is YSYEKL. The germline V and J ends were trimmed by 4 bases and 6 bases, with 16 bases remaining between them. The CDR3 has 14 amino acids. CDR3 nucleotides: TGCGCCAGCAGCCTAGAGCGGCGTGGTGGCGAGCAGTACTTC. This codes for CASSLERRGGEQYF.

The chain employs TRBV2 and TRBJ1-2; the D gene is possibly TRBD1 (5 bases). There are 12 residues in the CDR3. CDR1 is SNHLY, CDR2 FYNNEI, per germline. V was pared by 4 bases and J by 8 bases, with 11 bases between. The CDR3 region is CASSVGGAGYTF. The CDR3 nucleotides are TGTGCCAGCAGTGTAGGCGGGGCCGGCTACACCTTC.

The V call is TRBV5-8, the J call TRBJ2-7, with 10 bases fitting TRBD2. Germline V gene data show CDR1 as SGHTS and CDR2 as YDEGEE. The CDR3 loop spans 14 amino acids. The ends lost 2 bases at V and 3 bases at J; junction bases unmatched: 2. The CDR3 DNA follows: TGTGCCAGCAGCTTAAGCGGGAGGGGCTACGAGCAGTACTTC. It is translated as CASSLSGRGYEQYF.